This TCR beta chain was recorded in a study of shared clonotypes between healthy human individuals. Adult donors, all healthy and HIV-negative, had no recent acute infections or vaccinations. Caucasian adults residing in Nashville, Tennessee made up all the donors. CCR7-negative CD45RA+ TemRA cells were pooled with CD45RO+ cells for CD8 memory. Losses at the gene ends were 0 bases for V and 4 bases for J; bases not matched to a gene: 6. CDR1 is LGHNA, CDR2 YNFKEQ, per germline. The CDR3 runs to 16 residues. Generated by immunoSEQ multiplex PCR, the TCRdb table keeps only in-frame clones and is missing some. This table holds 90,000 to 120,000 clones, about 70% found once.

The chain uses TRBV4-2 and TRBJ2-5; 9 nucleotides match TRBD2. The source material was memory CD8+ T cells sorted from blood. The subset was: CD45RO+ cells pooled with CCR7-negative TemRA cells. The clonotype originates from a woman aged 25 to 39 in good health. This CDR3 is CASSQEGDSGRETQYF. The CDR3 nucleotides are TGTGCCAGCAGCCAAGAGGGGGATAGCGGGAGAGAGACCCAGTACTTC.